This T cell receptor beta chain was retrieved from a study of shared T cell receptors in the human thymus. Method: immunoSEQ multiplex PCR; TCRdb's copy keeps in-frame clones and lacks some. This table holds approximately 730,000 clones, 80% to 90% found once. CDR3 length: 14 residues. Trimming pared 5 bases from V and 5 bases from J, leaving 16 bases between. In germline, CDR1 is SEHNR, CDR2 FQNEAQ (reference sequence). These records were also assigned to another study, of human thymus T cells. That investigation notes: Surgeons resected thymus tissue during corrective heart surgery.

The chain joins TRBV7-9 to TRBJ2-7; TRBD1 is a possible D gene (6 bases). Specimen: thymocytes. The clonotype was recovered from a girl in the first two years of life with a congenital heart defect. CDR3 sequence (DNA): TGTGCCAGCAGCCATACAAAACAGGGCAACGAGCAGTACTTC. Amino acids: CASSHTKQGNEQYF.